This TCR beta chain derives from a study of cytomegalovirus exposure and HLA in healthy donors. Study-wide background: The roughly 120 million unique TCR beta sequences, from around 200 million T cells, were found by an earlier analysis.

PCR involved 60 Vbeta and 13 Jbeta primers. Methods used by the authors: The count from a later analysis was 79 million or so unique TCR beta chains, some 9.9 million of them shared. The table came from immunoSEQ multiplex PCR; TCRdb's copy has only in-frame clones and leaves some out. Clone size and the V and J calls come from that table; the DNA yielded D and trimming. Of over 150,000 clones detected, 70% to 80% appear once; the ten largest clones hold roughly 8%. The junction had 3 bases not matched to a gene; V was cut back by 7 bases and J by 6 bases. In germline, CDR1 is MNHEY, CDR2 SVGAGI. There are 11 residues in the CDR3.

Sequences were obtained from PBMCs. The origin of this receptor is a man younger than 40 in good health and CMV-seropositive. The chain carries TRBV6-5 and TRBJ2-7; TRBD1 agrees at 7 bases. CDR3 nucleotides: TGTGCCAGCAAACAGGGGCGCGAGCAGTACTTC. Its translation: CASKQGREQYF.